The sequence of this T cell receptor beta chain was determined in a study of post-analysis software for immune sequencing data. Broader study findings: Roughly five TRBV segments were more frequent in patients than controls; TRBV5-6, TRBV5-1 and TRBV20-1 belonged to this group.

Prepared libraries of TCR beta cDNA carried unique molecular identifiers. TCRdb itself ran the PCR reads through MiXCR, one entry per CDR3 protein. The sample lists some 690,000 distinct CDR3 sequences; around 27% were seen once. Germline V gene lookup returns CDR1 MNHNS and CDR2 SASEGT. V lost 6 bases and J lost 5; bases outside the gene matches: 6. The CDR3 sequence is 14 residues long. Worth noting for this clonotype: The antigen remains undetermined.

Input material: blood. The chain recombines TRBV6-1 with TRBJ1-5; 8 bases map to TRBD1. The clonotype originates from a girl between 5 and 17 years old with multiple sclerosis. The DNA for the CDR3 is TGTGCCAGCAGGTCTGTGACAGGGGATCAGCCCCAGCATTTT. This encodes CASRSVTGDQPQHF.